This is a list of T cell receptor beta chains from one sample in a study of T cell changes during pregnancy in multiple sclerosis. Repertoires were generated with immunoSEQ multiplex PCR, while TCRdb's copy carries only in-frame clones and drops some. The sample consists of around 130,000 clones, 90% to 96% of them appearing once. This specimen consisted of peripheral blood, obtained after pregnancy. The receptors were gathered from a female donor with multiple sclerosis, enrolled in a pregnancy study. CDR3s include the opening cysteine and the closing phenylalanine or tryptophan. A D gene is named only where the DNA matches it firmly. Size values are once, few and many counts, or a class for expanded clones, and some rows have none.

j_call clone_size cdr3_length d_call v_call cdr3_aa cdr3_nt
TRBJ2-6 NA 16 TRBD1 TRBV5-1 CASSWTGGFGANVLTF TGCGCCAGCAGCTGGACAGGGGGATTTGGGGCCAACGTCCTGACTTTC
TRBJ2-5 NA 12 NA TRBV27 CASSKPQETQYF TGTGCCAGCAGTAAGCCACAAGAGACCCAGTACTTC
TRBJ2-3 NA 15 TRBD2 TRBV19 CASRRRVGEGDTQYF TGTGCCAGTAGGCGTCGTGTAGGGGAGGGAGATACGCAGTATTTT
TRBJ2-1 NA 15 NA TRBV6-5 CASSLPGGTYNEQFF TGTGCCAGCAGTTTACCGGGCGGGACCTACAATGAGCAGTTCTTC
TRBJ2-7 NA 13 NA TRBV29-1 CSVEVTGSYEQYF TGCAGCGTTGAAGTAACAGGTTCCTACGAGCAGTACTTC
TRBJ1-3 NA 17 NA TRBV19 CASSNRLAVGSGNTIYF TGTGCCAGTAGTAACCGACTCGCAGTGGGCTCTGGAAACACCATATATTTT
TRBJ2-3 NA 14 NA TRBV25-1 CASRSGVGKDTQYF TGTGCCAGCAGATCCGGAGTCGGAAAGGATACGCAGTATTTT
TRBJ1-1 NA 14 NA TRBV6-1 CASSPSGESTEAFF TGTGCCAGCAGCCCCTCAGGGGAGAGCACTGAAGCTTTCTTT
TRBJ2-7 NA 13 TRBD1 TRBV2 CASAGQGMFDRYF TGTGCCAGCGCTGGACAGGGAATGTTTGACCGGTACTTC
TRBJ2-7 NA 15 NA TRBV7-2 CASSLGVALTYEQYF TGTGCCAGCAGCTTAGGGGTAGCGCTTACCTACGAGCAGTACTTC
TRBJ1-2 NA 13 NA TRBV7-9 CASSFSGDYGYTF TGTGCCAGCAGCTTTTCGGGAGACTATGGCTACACCTTC
TRBJ1-4 NA 15 TRBD1 TRBV28 CASSLRETGFEKLFF TGTGCCAGCAGTTTACGGGAGACAGGGTTCGAAAAACTGTTTTTT
TRBJ2-5 NA 14 NA TRBV7-8 CASSLSSPQETQYF TGTGCCAGCAGCTTATCGTCCCCTCAAGAGACCCAGTACTTC
TRBJ2-1 once 13 NA TRBV6-5 CASSYSLLREQFF TGTGCCAGCAGTTACTCCTTGCTGCGCGAGCAGTTCTTC